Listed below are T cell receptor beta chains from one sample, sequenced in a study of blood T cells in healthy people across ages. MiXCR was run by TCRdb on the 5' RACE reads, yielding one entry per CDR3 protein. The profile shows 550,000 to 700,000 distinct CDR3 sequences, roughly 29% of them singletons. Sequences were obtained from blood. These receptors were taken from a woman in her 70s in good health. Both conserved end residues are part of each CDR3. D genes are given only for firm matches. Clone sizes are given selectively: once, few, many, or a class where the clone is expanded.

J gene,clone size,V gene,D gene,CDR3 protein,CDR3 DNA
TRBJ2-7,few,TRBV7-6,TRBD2,CASSLVGGNHEQYF,TGTGCCAGCAGCTTAGTGGGAGGGAACCACGAGCAGTACTTC
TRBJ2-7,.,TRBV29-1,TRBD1,CSVAGQGDFGYEQYF,TGCAGCGTTGCGGGACAGGGCGATTTCGGCTACGAGCAGTACTTC
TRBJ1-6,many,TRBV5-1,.,CASSLTNQNNSPLHF,TGCGCCAGCAGCTTGACTAATCAAAATAATTCACCCCTCCACTTT
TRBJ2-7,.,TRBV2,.,CASNPGAYSYEQYF,TGTGCCAGCAACCCCGGGGCCTATTCCTACGAGCAGTACTTC
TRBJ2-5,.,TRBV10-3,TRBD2,CAIGRGRAQETQYF,TGTGCCATCGGGAGGGGTAGAGCCCAAGAGACCCAGTACTTC
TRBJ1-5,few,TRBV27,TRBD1,CASRGTASNQPQHF,TGTGCCAGCAGGGGGACAGCTAGCAATCAGCCCCAGCATTTT
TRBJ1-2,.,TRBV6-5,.,CASSYSGQGGYTF,TGTGCCAGCAGTTACTCGGGGCAAGGCGGCTACACCTTC
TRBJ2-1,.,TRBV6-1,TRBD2,CASSGPSGTNNEQFF,TGTGCCAGCAGTGGCCCTAGCGGGACCAACAATGAGCAGTTCTTC
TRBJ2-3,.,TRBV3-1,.,CASSQLSLDTQYF,TGTGCCAGCAGCCAATTGAGCTTAGATACGCAGTATTTT
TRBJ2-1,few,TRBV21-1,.,CASSNSRSPSGPRSYNEQFF,TGTGCCAGCAGTAATTCGCGGAGTCCTTCAGGTCCACGCTCCTACAATGAGCAGTTCTTC
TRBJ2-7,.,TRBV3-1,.,CASSQAWDVRGRRYF,TGTGCCAGCAGCCAAGCCTGGGATGTGCGCGGGCGGCGGTACTTC
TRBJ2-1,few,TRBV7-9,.,CASSQGWGGGSWDEQFF,TGTGCCAGCAGTCAGGGATGGGGTGGCGGGTCCTGGGATGAGCAGTTCTTC
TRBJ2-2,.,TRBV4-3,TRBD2,CASSQDASGGSGELFF,TGCGCCAGCAGCCAAGATGCGAGCGGGGGTTCCGGGGAGCTGTTTTTT
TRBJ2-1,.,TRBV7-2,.,CASSWTSQSYNEQFF,TGTGCCAGCAGCTGGACAAGTCAATCCTACAATGAGCAGTTCTTC
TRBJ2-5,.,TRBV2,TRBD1,CASSGETGYGETQYF,TGTGCCAGCAGTGGGGAGACAGGGTATGGAGAGACCCAGTACTTC
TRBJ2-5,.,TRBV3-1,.,CASSRLEETQYF,TGTGCCAGCAGCCGCCTAGAGGAGACCCAGTACTTC
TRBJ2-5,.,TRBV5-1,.,CASSFSFETQYF,TGCGCCAGCAGCTTTTCTTTTGAGACCCAGTACTTC
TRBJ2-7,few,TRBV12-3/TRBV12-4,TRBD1,CASVKGQGAEQYF,TGTGCCAGCGTGAAGGGACAGGGTGCCGAGCAGTACTTC
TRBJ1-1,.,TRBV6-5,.,CASSYGQGTVEAFF,TGTGCCAGCAGTTACGGCCAGGGGACGGTTGAAGCTTTCTTT
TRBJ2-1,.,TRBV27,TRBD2,CASSPFSGGASEQFF,TGTGCCAGCAGTCCCTTTAGCGGGGGGGCCTCTGAGCAGTTCTTC
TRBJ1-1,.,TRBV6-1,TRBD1,CASSEAGTGGSEAFF,TGTGCCAGCAGTGAAGCCGGGACAGGGGGCAGTGAAGCTTTCTTT
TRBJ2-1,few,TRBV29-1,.,CSSGLEGYEQFF,TGCAGCTCCGGCCTCGAGGGATATGAGCAGTTCTTC
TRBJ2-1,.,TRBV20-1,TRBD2,CSARDRTSGGGNEQFF,TGCAGTGCTAGAGACCGGACTAGCGGGGGAGGCAATGAGCAGTTCTTC
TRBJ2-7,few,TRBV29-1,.,CSGGGINTYEQYF,TGCAGCGGGGGCGGCATCAATACCTACGAGCAGTACTTC
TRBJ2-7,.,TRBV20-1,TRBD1,CSARDSGRGIYEQYF,TGCAGTGCTAGAGATTCGGGCAGGGGGATATACGAGCAGTACTTC
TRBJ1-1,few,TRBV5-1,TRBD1,CASSWRTGSVDTEAFF,TGCGCCAGCAGCTGGAGGACAGGGTCAGTGGACACTGAAGCTTTCTTT
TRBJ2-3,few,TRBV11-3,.,CASSLDNAGTDTQYF,TGTGCCAGCAGCTTAGATAATGCAGGCACAGATACGCAGTATTTT
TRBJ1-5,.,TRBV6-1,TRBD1,CASTKDRGGYSNQPQHF,TGTGCCAGCACCAAGGACAGGGGAGGTTATAGCAATCAGCCCCAGCATTTT